The rows below give T cell receptor beta chains drawn from one sample of a study of OX40 agonist ivuxolimab in advanced cancers. Only in-frame clones appear in the TCRdb table, and some are missing; sequencing was by immunoSEQ multiplex PCR. The table lists more than 80,000 clones, around nine tenths of them singletons, with roughly 0.7% in the top ten. Sample: CD4+ or CD8+ T cells sorted from blood, taken in a trial of the OX40 agonist ivuxolimab. The receptors were sampled from an adult with an advanced solid tumor such as melanoma, head and neck, liver or kidney cancer. Each CDR3 is given with its conserved first and last residue. The D gene is left open where the match is weak. Rows give clone size only sometimes, using once, few, many, or a class for an expanded clone.

TRBJ2-1,NA,TRBD1,TRBV29-1,CSVGSGTGGSNEQFF,TGCAGCGTTGGGTCCGGGACAGGGGGCTCGAATGAGCAGTTCTTC
TRBJ2-7,few,TRBD1,TRBV30,CAWSVPRSGGTYEQYF,TGTGCCTGGAGTGTACCACGCTCAGGGGGTACCTACGAGCAGTACTTC
TRBJ2-3,NA,NA,TRBV27,CASSLRQPDTQYF,TGTGCCAGCAGTCTCCGGCAGCCAGATACGCAGTATTTT
TRBJ1-2,NA,NA,TRBV19,CASSIASLVRSTNGYTF,TGTGCCAGTAGTATAGCATCCCTGGTCAGGAGTACTAATGGCTACACCTTC
TRBJ1-2,NA,NA,TRBV9,CASSFTGFYGYTF,TGTGCCAGCAGCTTTACAGGGTTCTATGGCTACACCTTC
TRBJ2-2,NA,NA,TRBV9,CASSFGGTGELFF,TGTGCCAGCAGCTTTGGAGGGACCGGGGAGCTGTTTTTT
TRBJ2-5,NA,TRBD1,TRBV19,CASSKDRGQETQYF,TGTGCCAGTAGTAAGGACAGGGGCCAAGAGACCCAGTACTTC
TRBJ2-3,NA,NA,TRBV6-1,CASSQTRADTQYF,TGTGCCAGCAGTCAGACTAGAGCAGATACGCAGTATTTT
TRBJ2-5,NA,NA,TRBV11-3,CASSFSGRETQYF,TGTGCCAGCAGCTTTTCCGGGAGAGAGACCCAGTACTTC
TRBJ1-1,NA,NA,TRBV29-1,CSVAGLDLNTEAFF,TGCAGCGTTGCGGGCCTGGACTTGAACACTGAAGCTTTCTTT
TRBJ2-4,NA,NA,TRBV6-5,CASKAGLDIQYF,TGTGCGTCGAAAGCAGGGTTGGACATTCAGTACTTC
TRBJ2-4,few,NA,TRBV7-3,CASSLRSGDIQYF,TGTGCCAGCAGCTTACGATCGGGGGACATTCAGTACTTC
TRBJ2-2,few,TRBD2,TRBV5-1,CASRTGGAPGELFF,TGCGCCAGCAGGACGGGGGGGGCCCCCGGGGAGCTGTTTTTT
TRBJ2-7,NA,NA,TRBV28,CASSFWGREEQYF,TGTGCCAGCAGTTTTTGGGGGCGCGAGGAGCAGTACTTC
TRBJ2-4,NA,NA,TRBV19,CASTGTNKNIQYF,TGTGCCAGTACGGGGACAAACAAAAACATTCAGTACTTC
TRBJ1-2,NA,NA,TRBV29-1,CSVEDRGRANYGYTF,TGCAGCGTTGAAGATCGGGGGCGGGCTAACTATGGCTACACCTTC
TRBJ1-2,NA,TRBD1,TRBV2,CASSGTEIGGYTF,TGTGCCAGCAGCGGGACAGAAATCGGCGGCTACACCTTC
TRBJ2-7,NA,NA,TRBV7-2,CASSSRQTRGYEQYF,TGTGCCAGCAGCTCCCGGCAAACCCGGGGCTACGAGCAGTACTTC
TRBJ1-2,NA,NA,TRBV5-1,CASSPNAGDGYTF,TGCGCCAGCAGCCCCAACGCAGGGGACGGCTACACCTTC
TRBJ1-1,NA,TRBD1,TRBV19,CASSPNRGTEAFF,TGTGCCAGTAGCCCTAACAGGGGCACTGAAGCTTTCTTT
TRBJ2-1,once,TRBD1,TRBV10-3,CAISAGGYEQFF,TGTGCCATCAGCGCAGGGGGCTATGAGCAGTTCTTC
TRBJ2-7,NA,NA,TRBV2,CASSRSTPTYEQYF,TGTGCCAGCAGTCGGAGCACCCCGACCTACGAGCAGTACTTC
TRBJ1-5,NA,NA,TRBV7-3,CASSLLNQPQHF,TGTGCCAGCAGCCTTCTGAATCAGCCCCAGCATTTT
TRBJ2-1,NA,NA,TRBV27,CASSLWEPTYNEQFF,TGTGCCAGCAGTTTATGGGAGCCCACCTACAATGAGCAGTTCTTC
TRBJ2-5,NA,NA,TRBV29-1,CSVEDPGAETQYF,TGCAGCGTTGAAGATCCAGGGGCGGAGACCCAGTACTTC
TRBJ1-2,NA,NA,TRBV6-1,CASSATTLGYTF,TGTGCCAGCAGTGCTACTACCCTGGGCTACACCTTC
TRBJ2-3,NA,NA,TRBV5-1,CASSGAGQTDTQYF,TGCGCCAGCAGCGGAGCGGGACAGACAGATACGCAGTATTTT
TRBJ2-7,NA,NA,TRBV11-2,CASRQGYEQYF,TGTGCCAGCAGGCAAGGGTATGAGCAGTACTTC
TRBJ1-2,NA,NA,TRBV5-8,CASSSTHGYTF,TGTGCCAGCAGCTCGACACATGGCTACACCTTC
TRBJ2-2,few,NA,TRBV29-1,CSVAGLLNTGELFF,TGCAGCGTTGCGGGACTTTTGAACACCGGGGAGCTGTTTTTT
TRBJ2-7,NA,TRBD1,TRBV11-2,CASSPYTGGGNYEQYF,TGTGCCAGCAGCCCATATACAGGGGGCGGTAACTACGAGCAGTACTTC
TRBJ1-2,NA,NA,TRBV7-2,CASSLPGRSGGYTF,TGTGCCAGCAGCTTACCAGGGCGGTCGGGTGGCTACACCTTC
TRBJ1-4,once,NA,TRBV30,CAWSGKRGDEKLFF,TGTGCCTGGAGTGGGAAAAGGGGGGACGAAAAACTGTTTTTT
TRBJ2-4,NA,TRBD1,TRBV5-4,CASSSGTGSNIQYF,TGTGCCAGCAGCTCCGGGACAGGGTCAAACATTCAGTACTTC
TRBJ2-7,NA,TRBD2,TRBV7-2,CASSPSAGGYYEQYF,TGTGCCAGCAGCCCCTCGGCGGGGGGCTACTACGAGCAGTACTTC